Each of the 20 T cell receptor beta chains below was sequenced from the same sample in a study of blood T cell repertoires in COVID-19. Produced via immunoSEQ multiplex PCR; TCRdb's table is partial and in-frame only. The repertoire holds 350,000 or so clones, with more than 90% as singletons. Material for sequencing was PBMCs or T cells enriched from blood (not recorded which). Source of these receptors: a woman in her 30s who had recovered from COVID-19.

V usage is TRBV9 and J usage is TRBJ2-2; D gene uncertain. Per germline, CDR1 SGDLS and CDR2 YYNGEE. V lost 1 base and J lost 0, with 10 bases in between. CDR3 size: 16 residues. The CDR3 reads CASSVSDKANTGELFF. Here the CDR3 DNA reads TGTGCCAGCAGCGTATCAGACAAAGCGAACACCGGGGAGCTGTTTTTT. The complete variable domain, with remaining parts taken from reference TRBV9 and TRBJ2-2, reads DSGVTQTPKHLITATGQRVTLRCSPRSGDLSVYWYQQSLDQGLQFLIQYYNGEERAKGNILERFSAQQFPDLHSELNLSSLELGDSALYFCASSVSDKANTGELFFGEGSRLTVL.

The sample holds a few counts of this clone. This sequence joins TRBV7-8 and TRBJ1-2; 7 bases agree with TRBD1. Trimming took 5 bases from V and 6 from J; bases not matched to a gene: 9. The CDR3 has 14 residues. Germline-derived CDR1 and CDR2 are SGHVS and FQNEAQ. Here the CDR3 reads CASSRNRGDDGYTF. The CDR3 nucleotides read TGTGCCAGCAGCCGGAACAGGGGTGATGATGGCTACACCTTC.

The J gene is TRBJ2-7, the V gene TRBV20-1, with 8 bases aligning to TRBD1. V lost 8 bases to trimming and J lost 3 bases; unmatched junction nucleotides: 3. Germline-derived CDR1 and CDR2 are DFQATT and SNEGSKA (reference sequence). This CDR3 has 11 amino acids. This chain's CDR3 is CSTTGGYEQYF. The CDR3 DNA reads TGCAGTACTACAGGGGGCTACGAGCAGTACTTC.

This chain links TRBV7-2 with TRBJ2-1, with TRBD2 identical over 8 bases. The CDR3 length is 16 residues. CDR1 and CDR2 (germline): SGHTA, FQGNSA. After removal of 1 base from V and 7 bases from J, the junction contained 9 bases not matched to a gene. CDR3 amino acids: CASSLVSGSPSNEQFF. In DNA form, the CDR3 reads TGTGCCAGCAGCTTAGTCAGCGGGAGCCCTAGTAATGAGCAGTTCTTC.

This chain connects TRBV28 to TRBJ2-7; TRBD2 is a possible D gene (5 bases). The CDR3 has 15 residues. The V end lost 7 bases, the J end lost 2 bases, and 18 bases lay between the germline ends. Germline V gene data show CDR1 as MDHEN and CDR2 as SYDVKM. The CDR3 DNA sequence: TGTGCCAGCACCCTAGGACTCCTAAAGCCCTACGAGCAGTACTTC. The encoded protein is CASTLGLLKPYEQYF. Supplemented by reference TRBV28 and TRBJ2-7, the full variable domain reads DVKVTQSSRYLVKRTGEKVFLECVQDMDHENMFWYRQDPGLGLRLIYFSYDVKMKEKGDIPEGYSVSREKKERFSLILESASTNQTSMYLCASTLGLLKPYEQYFGPGTRLTVT.

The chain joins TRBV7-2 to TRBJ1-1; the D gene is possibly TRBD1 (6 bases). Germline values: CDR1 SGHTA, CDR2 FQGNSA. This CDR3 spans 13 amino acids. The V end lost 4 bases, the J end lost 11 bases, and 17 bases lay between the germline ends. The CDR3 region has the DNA TGTGCCAGCAGCTCTTTGACAGGCCCCTTGGCTTTCTTT. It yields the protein CASSSLTGPLAFF. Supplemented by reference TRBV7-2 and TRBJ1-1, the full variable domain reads GAGVSQSPSNKVTEKGKDVELRCDPISGHTALYWYRQSLGQGLEFLIYFQGNSAPDKSGLPSDRFSAERTGGSVSTLTIQRTQQEDSAVYLCASSSLTGPLAFFGQGTRLTVV.

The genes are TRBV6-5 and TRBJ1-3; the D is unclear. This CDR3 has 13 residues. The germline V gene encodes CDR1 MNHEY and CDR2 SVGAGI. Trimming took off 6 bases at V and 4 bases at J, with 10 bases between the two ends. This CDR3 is CASRKTNGNTIYF. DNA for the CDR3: TGTGCCAGCAGGAAGACTAACGGAAACACCATATATTTT.

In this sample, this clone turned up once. In DNA form, the CDR3 reads TGTGCCAGCAGTTTCCAAGGGGGTGCGAACACCGGGGAGCTGTTTTTT. This codes for CASSFQGGANTGELFF. V is TRBV27 and J is TRBJ2-2, with D perhaps TRBD1 (6 bases). V lost 3 bases, J lost 0 bases, and 11 bases lay in between. The CDR3 covers 16 residues. From germline, CDR1 is MNHEY and CDR2 SMNVEV (reference sequence).

Here the CDR3 DNA reads TGTGCCAGCGCCATGGACAGGGGGCGCTCAGATACGCAGTATTTT. Encoded protein: CASAMDRGRSDTQYF. J is TRBJ2-3 and V is TRBV6-4; 11 bases agree with TRBD1. Germline V gene sequence: CDR1 MRHNA, CDR2 SNTAGT. V dropped 8 bases and J dropped 4; count of bases not matched to a gene: 8. The CDR3 is made up of 15 amino acids.

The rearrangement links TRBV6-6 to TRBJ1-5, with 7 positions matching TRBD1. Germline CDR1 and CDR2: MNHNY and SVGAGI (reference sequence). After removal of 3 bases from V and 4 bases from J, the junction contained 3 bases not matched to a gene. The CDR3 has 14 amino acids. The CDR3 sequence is CASSYRGQNQPQHF. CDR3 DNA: TGTGCCAGCAGTTATAGGGGGCAGAATCAGCCCCAGCATTTT.

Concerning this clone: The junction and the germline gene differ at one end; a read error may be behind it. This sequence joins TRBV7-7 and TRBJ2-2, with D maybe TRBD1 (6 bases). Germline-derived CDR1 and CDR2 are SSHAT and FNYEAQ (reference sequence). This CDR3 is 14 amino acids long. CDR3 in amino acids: CASSLQQGSGELFF. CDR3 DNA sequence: TGTGCTAGCAGCTTACAACAGGGATCCGGGGAGCTGTTTTTT.

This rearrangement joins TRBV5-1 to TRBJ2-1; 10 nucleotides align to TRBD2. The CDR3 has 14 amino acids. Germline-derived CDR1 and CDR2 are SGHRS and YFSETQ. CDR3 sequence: CASKREGAYNEQFF. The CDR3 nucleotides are TGCGCGTCTAAGCGGGAGGGAGCCTACAATGAGCAGTTCTTC.

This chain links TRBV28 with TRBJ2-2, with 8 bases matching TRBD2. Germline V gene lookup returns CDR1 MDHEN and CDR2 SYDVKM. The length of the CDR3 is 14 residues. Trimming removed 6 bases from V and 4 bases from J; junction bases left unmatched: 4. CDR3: CASRKSGGTGELFF. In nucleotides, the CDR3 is TGTGCCAGCAGAAAAAGCGGGGGCACCGGGGAGCTGTTTTTT.

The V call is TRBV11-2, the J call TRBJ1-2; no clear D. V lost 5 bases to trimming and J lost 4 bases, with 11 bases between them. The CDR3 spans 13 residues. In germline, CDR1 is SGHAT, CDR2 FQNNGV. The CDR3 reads CASSPPSGYGYTF. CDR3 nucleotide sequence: TGTGCCAGCAGCCCCCCATCGGGCTATGGCTACACCTTC.

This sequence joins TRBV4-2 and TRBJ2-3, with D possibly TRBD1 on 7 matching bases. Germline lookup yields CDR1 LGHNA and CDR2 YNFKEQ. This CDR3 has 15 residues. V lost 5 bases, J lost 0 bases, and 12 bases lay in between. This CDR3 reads CASSWRGQSTDTQYF. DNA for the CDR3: TGTGCCAGCAGCTGGAGGGGGCAAAGCACAGATACGCAGTATTTT.

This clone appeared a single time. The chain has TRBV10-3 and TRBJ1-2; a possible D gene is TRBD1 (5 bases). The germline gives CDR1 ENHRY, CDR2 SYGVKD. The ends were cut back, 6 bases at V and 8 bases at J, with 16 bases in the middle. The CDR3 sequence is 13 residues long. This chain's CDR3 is CAIRMGGTEGYTF. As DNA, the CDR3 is TGTGCCATCAGGATGGGGGGAACGGAGGGCTACACCTTC.

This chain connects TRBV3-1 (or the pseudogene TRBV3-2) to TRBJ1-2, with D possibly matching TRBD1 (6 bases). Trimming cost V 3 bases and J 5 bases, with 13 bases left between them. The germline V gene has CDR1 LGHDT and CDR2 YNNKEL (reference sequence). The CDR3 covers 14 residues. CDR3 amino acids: CASSQGAHSYGYTF. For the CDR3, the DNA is TGTGCCAGCAGCCAGGGGGCCCATAGTTATGGCTACACCTTC.

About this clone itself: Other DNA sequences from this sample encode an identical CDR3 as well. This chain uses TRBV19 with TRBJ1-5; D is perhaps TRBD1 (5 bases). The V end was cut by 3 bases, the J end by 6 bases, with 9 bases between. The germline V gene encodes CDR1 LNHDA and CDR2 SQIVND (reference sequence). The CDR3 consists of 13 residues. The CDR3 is CASSIQGGQPQHF. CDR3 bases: TGTGCCAGTAGTATCCAGGGTGGTCAGCCCCAGCATTTT.

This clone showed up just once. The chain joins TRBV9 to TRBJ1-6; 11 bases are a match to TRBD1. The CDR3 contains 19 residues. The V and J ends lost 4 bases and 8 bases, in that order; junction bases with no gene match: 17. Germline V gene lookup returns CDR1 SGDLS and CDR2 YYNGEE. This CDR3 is CASSLHRGQGAAVDSPLHF. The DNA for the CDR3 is TGTGCCAGCAGCCTGCACCGAGGACAGGGGGCCGCCGTTGATTCACCCCTCCACTTT.

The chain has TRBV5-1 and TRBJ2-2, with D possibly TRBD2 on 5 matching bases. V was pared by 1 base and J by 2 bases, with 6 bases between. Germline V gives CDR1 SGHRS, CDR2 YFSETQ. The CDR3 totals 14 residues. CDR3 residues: CASSLSGNTGELFF. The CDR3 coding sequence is TGCGCCAGCAGCTTGAGCGGAAACACCGGGGAGCTGTTTTTT.